This T cell receptor (beta chain) was sequenced in a study of T cell responses to AZD1222 COVID-19 vaccine. Study-wide points: No day 14 peak samples; only post-peak repertoires were characterized. Compared with day 0, the breadth and depth of the Spike-specific TCR repertoire rose significantly after two doses of AZD1222. Nearly half of the spike-specific TCRs reportedly recognize variant regions that carry no mutations.

Points on this clone: Antigen: not known. This sample includes further DNA sequences coding for the same CDR3.

TCRdb's copy holds only in-frame clones and misses some; the assay was immunoSEQ multiplex PCR. The sample includes around 190,000 clones, around 88% of them seen just once. The V end lost 5 bases, the J end lost 6 bases, and 9 bases lay between the germline ends. Germline loops: CDR1 SGHAT, CDR2 FQNNGV. The length of the CDR3 is 12 residues. The TCR was taken from an adult in good health. The chain couples TRBV11-2 to TRBJ2-3; weak D call: TRBD1 (6 bases). The starting material was peripheral blood, obtained on day 0 of AZD1222 vaccination. CDR3: CASSPGGDTQYF. The CDR3 DNA reads as TGTGCCAGCAGCCCTGGGGGCGATACGCAGTATTTT.